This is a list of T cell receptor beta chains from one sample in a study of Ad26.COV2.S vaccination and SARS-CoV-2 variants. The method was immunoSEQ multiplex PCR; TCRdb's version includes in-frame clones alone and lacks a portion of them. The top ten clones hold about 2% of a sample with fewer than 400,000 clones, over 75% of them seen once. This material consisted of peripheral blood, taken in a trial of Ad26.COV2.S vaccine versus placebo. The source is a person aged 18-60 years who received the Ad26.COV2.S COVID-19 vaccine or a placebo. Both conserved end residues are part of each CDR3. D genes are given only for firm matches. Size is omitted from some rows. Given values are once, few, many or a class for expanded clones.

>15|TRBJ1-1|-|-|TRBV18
TGTGCCAGCTCACTCCTCCGGACAGAGGGCACTGAAGCTTTCTTT
CASSLLRTEGTEAFF
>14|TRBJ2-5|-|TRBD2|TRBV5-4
TGTGCCAGCAGCTTGGTAGCGGGAGAGGGGACCCAGTACTTC
CASSLVAGEGTQYF
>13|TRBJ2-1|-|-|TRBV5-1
TGCGCCAGCAGCCTAGGAGGGTACAATGAGCAGTTCTTC
CASSLGGYNEQFF
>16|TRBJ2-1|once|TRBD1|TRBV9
TGTGCCAGCAGCGCCCTCAGGGGGCAGGCCTACAATGAGCAGTTCTTC
CASSALRGQAYNEQFF
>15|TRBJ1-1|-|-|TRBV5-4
TGTGCCAGCAGTCCAGAACAGGGTAGGATCACTGAAGCTTTCTTT
CASSPEQGRITEAFF
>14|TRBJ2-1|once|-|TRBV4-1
TGCGCCAGCAGCCAAGAAGGTTCTAGGAATGAGCAGTTCTTC
CASSQEGSRNEQFF
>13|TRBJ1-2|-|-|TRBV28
TGTGCCAGCAACGGGGCAGCTAACTATGGCTACACCTTC
CASNGAANYGYTF
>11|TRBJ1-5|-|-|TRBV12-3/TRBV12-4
TGTGCCAGCAGCCAAGGACGGCCCCAGCATTTT
CASSQGRPQHF
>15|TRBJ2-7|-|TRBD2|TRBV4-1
TGCGCCAGCAGCTCCCGACTAGCGGGGGACTACGAGCAGTACTTC
CASSSRLAGDYEQYF
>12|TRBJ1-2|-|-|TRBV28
TGTGCCAGCAGTTTAAAAGGATATGGCTACACCTTC
CASSLKGYGYTF
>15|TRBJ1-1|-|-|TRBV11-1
TGTGCCAGCAGCTTAGAGAGCCACCTTCACACTGAAGCTTTCTTT
CASSLESHLHTEAFF
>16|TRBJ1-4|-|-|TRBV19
TGTGCCAGTAGGCGGGACACGCGTGCAACTAATGAAAAACTGTTTTTT
CASRRDTRATNEKLFF
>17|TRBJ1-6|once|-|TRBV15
TGTGCCACCAGCAGAGACAGGCCTGGTATCTATAATTCACCCCTCCACTTT
CATSRDRPGIYNSPLHF
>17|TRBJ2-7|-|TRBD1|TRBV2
TGTGCCAGCAGTGAAGCGCTCAGGGGGCTGCGGTCCTACGAGCAGTACTTC
CASSEALRGLRSYEQYF
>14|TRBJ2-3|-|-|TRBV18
TGTGCCAGCTCACCACCTGCTGGACCAGATACGCAGTATTTT
CASSPPAGPDTQYF
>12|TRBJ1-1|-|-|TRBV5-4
TGTGCCAGCAGCTTGATGGAAGGACAGGCTTTCTTT
CASSLMEGQAFF
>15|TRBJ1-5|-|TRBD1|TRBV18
TGTGCCAGCTCACTACAAACAGGGGGCGATCAGCCCCAGCATTTT
CASSLQTGGDQPQHF
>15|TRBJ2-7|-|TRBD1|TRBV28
TGTGCCAGCAGTTTGGGGACAGGATTTCAATACGAGCAGTACTTC
CASSLGTGFQYEQYF
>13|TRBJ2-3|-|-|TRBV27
TGTGCCAGCAGTACGGACCGTGCAGATACGCAGTATTTT
CASSTDRADTQYF
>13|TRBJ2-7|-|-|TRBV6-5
TGTGCCAGCAGTTACTCCAGTCCCTACGAGCAGTACTTC
CASSYSSPYEQYF
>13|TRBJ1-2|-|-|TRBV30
TGTGCCTGGGGCACCGGGACGATCGATGGCTACACCTTC
CAWGTGTIDGYTF
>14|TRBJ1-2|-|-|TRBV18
TGTGCCAGCTCACTACAAGACTCAATCTATGGCTACACCTTC
CASSLQDSIYGYTF
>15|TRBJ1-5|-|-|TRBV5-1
TGCGCCAGCCAACGACAGAGCTATAGCAATCAGCCCCAGCATTTT
CASQRQSYSNQPQHF
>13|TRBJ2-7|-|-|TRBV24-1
TGTGCCACCAGTGATTCCCTGAGGCGGGAGCAGTACTTC
CATSDSLRREQYF
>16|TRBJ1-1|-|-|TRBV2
TGTGCCAGCAGTGACGCCTATCGTTCAGGGCTCACTGAAGCTTTCTTT
CASSDAYRSGLTEAFF
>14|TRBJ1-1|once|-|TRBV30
TGTGCCTGGAGTGTACCGGGCGGGAACACTGAAGCTTTCTTT
CAWSVPGGNTEAFF
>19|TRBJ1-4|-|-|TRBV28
TGTGCCAGCAGTTTCCTAGACGCGGGGGGCGGGCTCCTCGGGGAAAAACTGTTTTTT
CASSFLDAGGGLLGEKLFF
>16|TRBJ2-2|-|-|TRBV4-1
TGCGCCAGCAGCCTACTGGCACTTTCAAACACCGGGGAGCTGTTTTTT
CASSLLALSNTGELFF
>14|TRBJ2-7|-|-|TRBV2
TGTGCCAGCACCGAAGGGCGGGGTCCCTACGAGCAGTACTTC
CASTEGRGPYEQYF
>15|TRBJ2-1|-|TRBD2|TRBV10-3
TGTGCCATCTCCCTGGCGGGAGGGCCTTACGATGAGCAGTTCTTC
CAISLAGGPYDEQFF
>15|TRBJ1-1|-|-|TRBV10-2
TGCGCCAGCAGTGCACAAACAGGGAAGTGGACTGAAGCTTTCTTT
CASSAQTGKWTEAFF
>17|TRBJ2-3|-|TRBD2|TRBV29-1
TGCAGCGTATCCGGGACTAGCGGGTCCCCATTCACAGATACGCAGTATTTT
CSVSGTSGSPFTDTQYF
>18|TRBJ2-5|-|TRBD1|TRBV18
TGTGCCAGCTCACCACCAAGGCGAACAGGGGCGACCCAAGAGACCCAGTACTTC
CASSPPRRTGATQETQYF
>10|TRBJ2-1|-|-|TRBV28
TGTGCCAGCAGCGGGAATGAGCAGTTCTTC
CASSGNEQFF
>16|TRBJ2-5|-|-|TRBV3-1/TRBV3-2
TGTGCCAGCAGCCAAAGCGGTGGGGCAGGGGTAGAGACCCAGTACTTC
CASSQSGGAGVETQYF
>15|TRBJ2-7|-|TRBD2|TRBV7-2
TGTGCCAGCAGCCTACCACTAGCGGGAGTGGAAGAGCAGTACTTC
CASSLPLAGVEEQYF
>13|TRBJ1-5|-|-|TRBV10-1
TGCGCCAGCTCCCAAGGGCTCAATCAGCCCCAGCATTTT
CASSQGLNQPQHF
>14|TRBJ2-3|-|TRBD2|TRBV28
TGTGCCAGCCTCTCCGGCGGGGGAGGGGATACGCAGTATTTT
CASLSGGGGDTQYF
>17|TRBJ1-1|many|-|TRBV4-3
TGCGCCAGCAGCCAAGATCGGGGGGTGGGGATGAACACTGAAGCTTTCTTT
CASSQDRGVGMNTEAFF
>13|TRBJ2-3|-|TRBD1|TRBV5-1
TGCGCCAGCAGCAGGGACAGGGCGGATACGCAGTATTTT
CASSRDRADTQYF
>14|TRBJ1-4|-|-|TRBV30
TGTGCCTGGAGTCGAGGTGCCCTCGAAGGTGAACTGTTTTTT
CAWSRGALEGELFF
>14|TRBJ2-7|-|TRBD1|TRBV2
TGTGCCAGCAGTGAGGACAGGGGGGCCTACGAGCAGTACTTC
CASSEDRGAYEQYF
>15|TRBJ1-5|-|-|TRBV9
TGTGCCAGCAGCGTAGGAGGGAATAGCAATCAGCCCCAGCATTTT
CASSVGGNSNQPQHF
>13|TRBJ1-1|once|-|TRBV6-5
TGTGCCAGCAGTCTAGCACAGAACACTGAAGCTTTCTTT
CASSLAQNTEAFF
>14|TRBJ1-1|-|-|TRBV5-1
TGCGCCAGCAGCCCGGGGACGGTGAACACTGAAGCTTTCTTT
CASSPGTVNTEAFF
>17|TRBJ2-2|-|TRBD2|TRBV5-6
TGTGCCAGCAGCGCGATAGCGGGAGGGACGAACACCGGGGAGCTGTTTTTT
CASSAIAGGTNTGELFF
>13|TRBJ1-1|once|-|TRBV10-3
TGTGCCATCAGTGAGTCGATGAACACTGAAGCTTTCTTT
CAISESMNTEAFF
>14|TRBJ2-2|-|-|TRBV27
TGTGCCAGCAGATTCGGGCCCAACACCGGGGAGCTGTTTTTT
CASRFGPNTGELFF
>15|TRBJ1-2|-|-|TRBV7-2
TGTGCCAGCAGCTTAGTCGGGCCCGGGGGGGATGGCTACACCTTC
CASSLVGPGGDGYTF
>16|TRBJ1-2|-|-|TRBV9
TGTGCCAGCAGCGTAGCGTCGGTGGGGACTAACTATGGCTACACCTTC
CASSVASVGTNYGYTF
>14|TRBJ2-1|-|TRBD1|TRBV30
TGTGCCTGGACCTTGGGACAGGGGATAGGTGAGCAGTTCTTC
CAWTLGQGIGEQFF
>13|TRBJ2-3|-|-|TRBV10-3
TGTGCCATCAGTGAGTTAGGAGGGGGCGCGCAGTATTTT
CAISELGGGAQYF
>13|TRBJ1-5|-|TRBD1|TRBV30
TGTGCCTGGGCAACAGGGGATAGTCAGCCCCAGCATTTT
CAWATGDSQPQHF
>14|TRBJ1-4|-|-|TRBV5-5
TGTGCCAGCAGCTTCGGCCGTCTCGGTGAAAAACTGTTTTTT
CASSFGRLGEKLFF
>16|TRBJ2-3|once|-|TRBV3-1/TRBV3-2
TGTGCCAGCAGCCAAGTCGGTCCGGGGAGCACAGATACGCAGTATTTT
CASSQVGPGSTDTQYF
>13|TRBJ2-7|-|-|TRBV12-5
TGTGCTAGTGGCCCCGGGACGGACGACGAGCAGTACTTC
CASGPGTDDEQYF
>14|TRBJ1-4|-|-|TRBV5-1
TGCGCCAGCAGTCGGGGAGGCCCTAATGAAAAACTGTTTTTT
CASSRGGPNEKLFF